This TCR beta chain was captured in a study of blood T cell repertoires in COVID-19. Across the study: PBMCs, B-cell-depleted T cells, or T cells provided the cDNA or gDNA that made up the material.

The germline V and J ends were trimmed by 4 bases and 0 bases, with 7 bases remaining between them. The CDR3 consists of 15 residues. Germline CDR1 reads MNHEY; CDR2 reads SMNVEV (reference sequence). Recruitment covered 20 to 25 US areas and drew participants whose ages spanned about 18 to 90 years. Two negative PCRs, clearance, or symptom resolution had been documented for recovered Cohort 3 donors. In the original workflow: From reference gene primer amplification, estimates of nucleated cell counts were derived. Assay: immunoSEQ multiplex PCR; the TCRdb copy retains only in-frame clones and omits some. V and J calls and clone size are those listed in that table; D and trimming were worked out from the DNA. In the table there are hundreds of thousands of clones, roughly 84% of which are singletons.

The source is a woman between 35 and 50 years old who had recovered from COVID-19. The sample comprised PBMCs or T cells enriched from blood (not recorded which). The chain is built from TRBV27 and TRBJ2-6; D is unresolved. The chain's CDR3 is CASSSYSSGANVLTF. CDR3 DNA sequence: TGTGCCAGCAGTTCCTATAGCTCTGGGGCCAACGTCCTGACTTTC.